This T cell receptor beta chain was documented in a study of shared T cell receptors in the human thymus. Germline V gene sequence: CDR1 LNHDA, CDR2 SQIVND (reference sequence). The CDR3 has 11 residues. Turning to this clone: The germline gene is not matched at one end of the junction; a read error may be the cause.

Data came from immunoSEQ multiplex PCR; TCRdb stores just in-frame clones and leaves some out. Of roughly 710,000 clones in the sample, approximately 85% were seen once. These data also featured in a second study, about human thymus T cells. That paper adds: The thymus tissue came from resections taken during corrective heart surgery. Gene usage for V and J segments appeared biased in thymic and blood repertoires.

This TCR derives from a girl under three years old with a congenital heart defect. The chain carries TRBV19 and TRBJ1-2, with 7 bases identical to TRBD1. Sequenced: thymocytes. CDR3 amino acids: CASSSRQGRAF. In DNA, the CDR3 is TGTGCCAGTAGTAGCAGACAGGGACGCGCCTTC.